Each of the 17 T cell receptor beta chains below was sequenced from the same sample in a study of blood T cell repertoires in COVID-19. Generated by immunoSEQ multiplex PCR, the TCRdb table keeps only in-frame clones and is missing some. The table includes fewer than 45,000 clones, 70% to 90% detected once. The sequenced material came from peripheral blood. The receptors come from a human donor in a cohort sampled during active COVID-19.

This chain connects TRBV19 to TRBJ2-3; D gene uncertain. The ends were cut back, 0 bases at V and 2 bases at J, with 9 bases in the middle. From germline, CDR1 is LNHDA and CDR2 SQIVND (reference sequence). The CDR3 is 15 amino acids. The CDR3 spells CASSIDGSHTDTQYF. In DNA form, the CDR3 reads TGTGCCAGTAGTATAGATGGCAGTCACACAGATACGCAGTATTTT. Combining the CDR3 with reference TRBV19 and TRBJ2-3 gives the whole variable domain DGGITQSPKYLFRKEGQNVTLSCEQNLNHDAMYWYRQDPGQGLRLIYYSQIVNDFQKGDIAEGYSVSREKKESFPLTVTSAQKNPTAFYLCASSIDGSHTDTQYFGPGTRLTVL.

A few counts support this clone. This chain links TRBV7-3 with TRBJ2-3, with a weak D call TRBD1 (6 bases). The V end was cut by 5 bases, the J end by 4 bases, with 13 bases between. The CDR3 consists of 14 residues. From germline, CDR1 is SGHTA and CDR2 FQGTGA. In DNA form, the CDR3 reads TGTGCCAGCAGCGCGACAGGTTTGGCAGATACGCAGTATTTT. Protein: CASSATGLADTQYF.

In this sample, this clone turned up a few times. The chain links TRBV7-9 to TRBJ2-3; TRBD2 agrees at 9 bases. V gave up 3 bases and J gave up 2 bases; unmatched junction bases: 9. Germline V CDR1 and CDR2: SEHNR, FQNEAQ (reference sequence). This CDR3 is built from 17 residues. This CDR3 is CASSFAVAGAITDTQYF. The CDR3 DNA sequence: TGTGCCAGCAGCTTCGCGGTAGCGGGGGCGATCACAGATACGCAGTATTTT.

The chain joins TRBV5-1 to TRBJ2-7; 7 positions agree with TRBD2. In germline, CDR1 is SGHRS, CDR2 YFSETQ. The CDR3 is made up of 14 amino acids. V lost 0 bases, J lost 7 bases, and 7 bases stayed unmatched. The CDR3 spells CASSLAVSSGEQYF. CDR3 bases: TGCGCCAGCAGCTTGGCCGTCTCTAGCGGAGAGCAGTACTTC.

This sequence joins TRBV4-2 and TRBJ2-5, with D possibly matching TRBD2 (6 bases). V lost 1 base and J 7 bases, leaving 13 bases between the germline ends. The CDR3 consists of 14 residues. The germline V gene encodes CDR1 LGHNA and CDR2 YNFKEQ. The CDR3: CASSQAGDPGTQYF. CDR3 DNA: TGTGCCAGCAGCCAAGCGGGGGACCCCGGGACCCAGTACTTC.

This chain uses TRBV5-4 with TRBJ1-4; D uncertain. Germline CDR1 and CDR2: SGHNT and YYREEE (reference sequence). The V and J ends lost 0 bases and 8 bases respectively, with 11 bases between them. The length of the CDR3 is 14 residues. The CDR3 DNA is TGTGCCAGCAGCTTGGGTGGCAGGCCCGAAAAACTGTTTTTT. Its protein is CASSLGGRPEKLFF.

The chain links TRBV21-1 to TRBJ1-2; no check of the table's D call, TRBD1, against the DNA was made. TRBV21-1 is given as a pseudogene. The CDR3 is made up of 14 amino acids. CDR3 region: CASSKVVNSHGYTF. The DNA for the CDR3 is TGTGCCAGCAGCAAAGTGGTGAACAGCCATGGCTACACCTTC.

This chain uses TRBV2 with TRBJ1-1, with 8 bases matching TRBD1. This CDR3 is built from 14 residues. Per germline, CDR1 SNHLY and CDR2 FYNNEI. The trim removed 6 bases at V and 5 bases at J, leaving 8 bases unmatched. Here the CDR3 reads CASSSGQGRTEAFF. CDR3 DNA sequence: TGTGCCAGCAGCTCAGGACAGGGAAGGACTGAAGCTTTCTTT.

J is TRBJ2-2 and V is TRBV3-1 (or the pseudogene TRBV3-2); 10 bases align to TRBD2. V shed 1 base and J 6 bases; nucleotides not matched to a gene: 5. CDR1 is LGHDT and CDR2 is YNNKEL in the germline V gene (reference sequence). There are 16 residues in the CDR3. This CDR3 is CASSQGAGGIAGELFF. The CDR3 DNA sequence: TGTGCCAGCAGCCAAGGAGCGGGGGGGATCGCCGGGGAGCTGTTTTTT.

The V call is TRBV7-2, the J call TRBJ1-2, with TRBD1 identical over 8 bases. J gave up 4 bases and V 5 bases, and 9 bases lay outside the gene matches. Germline CDR1 reads SGHTA; CDR2 reads FQGNSA. This CDR3 has 15 residues. The CDR3: CASSKRQGLFYGYTF. The CDR3 coding sequence is TGTGCCAGCAGCAAGCGACAGGGGTTGTTCTATGGCTACACCTTC.

This chain joins TRBV2 and TRBJ1-5, with 7 nucleotides matching TRBD1. CDR1 and CDR2 from the germline V gene are SNHLY and FYNNEI. With 5 bases clipped from V and 0 bases from J, the junction kept 4 bases outside the gene matches. The CDR3 is 15 amino acids. CDR3: CASSLGQVSNQPQHF. In DNA, the CDR3 is TGTGCCAGCAGTCTCGGACAGGTTAGCAATCAGCCCCAGCATTTT.

The V call is TRBV5-6, the J call TRBJ1-5; 7 nucleotides match TRBD1. CDR1 is SGHDT, CDR2 YYEEEE, per germline. Trimming took 0 bases from V and 6 from J; bases not matched to a gene: 9. The CDR3 extends over 16 amino acids. The CDR3 is CASSLGTGRSGQPQHF. The DNA of the CDR3 is TGTGCCAGCAGCTTGGGGACAGGACGTAGCGGTCAGCCCCAGCATTTT.

V is TRBV29-1 and J is TRBJ1-2, with a possible D match to TRBD1 (6 bases). Germline V gene sequence: CDR1 SQVTM, CDR2 ANQGSEA. V lost 4 bases and J lost 2, with 8 bases in between. The CDR3 runs to 12 residues. DNA of the CDR3: TGCAGCGTTGTAGGGACAAACTATGGCTACACCTTC. Translation gives CSVVGTNYGYTF.

The CDR3 spells CASSQVSADTQYF. CDR3 DNA sequence: TGCGCCAGCAGCCAAGTGAGCGCGGATACGCAGTATTTT. The rearrangement links TRBV4-1 to TRBJ2-3; D is uncertain. Trimming stripped 1 base from V and 6 bases from J, with 8 bases between. The CDR3 is 13 amino acids. Looked up from germline, CDR1 is MGHRA and CDR2 is YSYEKL.

The chain couples TRBV6-5 to TRBJ2-2; D is unresolved. Germline CDR1 and CDR2: MNHEY and SVGAGI. This CDR3 comprises 15 residues. V was shortened by 6 bases and J by 2 bases, with 13 bases between the two germline ends. DNA of the CDR3: TGTGCCAGCAGGTGGGCTAACACCAACACCGGGGAGCTGTTTTTT. Translation: CASRWANTNTGELFF.

The rearrangement joins TRBV19 to TRBJ2-6; D is perhaps TRBD1 (5 bases). The V gene's germline CDR1 is LNHDA and CDR2 SQIVND (reference sequence). Trimming took off 1 base at V and 0 bases at J, with 10 bases between the two ends. The CDR3 has 17 amino acids. CDR3 coding DNA: TGTGCCAGTAGTATAGGGCGACAGTTCTCTGGGGCCAACGTCCTGACTTTC. Translation gives CASSIGRQFSGANVLTF.

The chain uses TRBV6-2 or TRBV6-3 and TRBJ2-3; TRBD2 is a possible D gene (6 bases). Trimming pared 5 bases from V and 4 bases from J, leaving 22 bases between. CDR3 size: 17 residues. The germline V gene encodes CDR1 MNHEY and CDR2 SVGEGT. CDR3 in DNA: TGTGCCAGCAGTGATGGGCCCCAGCTAGGAGGGGCAGATACGCAGTATTTT. Protein sequence: CASSDGPQLGGADTQYF.